The rows below give T cell receptor beta chains drawn from one sample of a study of blood T cell repertoires in COVID-19. Method: immunoSEQ multiplex PCR; TCRdb's copy keeps in-frame clones and lacks some. The sample comprises about 98,000 clones, approximately 82% of which are singletons, and roughly 10% rests with the top ten. The specimen sequenced was peripheral blood. Receptors were obtained from a man aged 55 to 70 with active or convalescent COVID-19. Both conserved end residues are part of each CDR3. The order of the fields is D gene, clone size, J gene, V gene, CDR3 protein, CDR3 DNA. D genes are given only for firm matches. Only some rows state a clone size, as once, few, many or a class for expanded clones.

>TRBD1|NA|TRBJ2-5|TRBV27
CASSLSHGFGQGVTQYF
TGTGCCAGCAGTTTAAGTCACGGCTTTGGACAGGGTGTGACCCAGTACTTC
>NA|NA|TRBJ2-5|TRBV11-3
CASSLGQLVQETQYF
TGTGCCAGCAGCTTAGGACAACTCGTGCAAGAGACCCAGTACTTC
>NA|NA|TRBJ1-2|TRBV29-1
CSVDYAGDIYGYTF
TGCAGCGTTGATTACGCAGGGGATATCTATGGCTACACCTTC
>NA|NA|TRBJ1-6|TRBV27
CASSFRLDYSPLHF
TGTGCCAGCAGTTTTCGCTTAGACTATTCACCCCTCCACTTT
>TRBD1|NA|TRBJ1-4|TRBV4-1
CASSQGFGGRGNEKLFF
TGCGCCAGCAGCCAAGGATTCGGGGGCAGGGGGAATGAAAAACTGTTTTTT
>NA|NA|TRBJ2-3|TRBV7-2
CASSLEVAGTDTQYF
TGTGCCAGCAGCTTAGAGGTAGCGGGCACAGATACGCAGTATTTT
>NA|NA|TRBJ1-5|TRBV19
CASSMGGAGEPQHF
TGTGCCAGTAGTATGGGCGGGGCCGGAGAGCCCCAGCATTTT
>NA|few|TRBJ2-5|TRBV19
CASSIAQGGKTQYF
TGTGCCAGTAGTATAGCCCAGGGAGGAAAGACCCAGTACTTC
>TRBD1|few|TRBJ1-4|TRBV2
CASIPGQGTNEKLFF
TGTGCCAGCATCCCGGGACAGGGAACTAATGAAAAACTGTTTTTT
>TRBD2|NA|TRBJ2-1|TRBV15
CATSARLAGVGEQFF
TGTGCCACCAGCGCGAGACTAGCGGGAGTCGGTGAGCAGTTCTTC